The clone carrying this T cell receptor beta chain was observed a handful of times. The CD8+ and CD4+ T cells were isolated magnetically using a negative isolation approach, whereas the TEMRA cells were enriched by FACS. The record originates from a study of CD8 T cells in Susac syndrome. The CDR3 totals 14 residues. The J segment lost 4 bases and the V segment lost 3 bases, leaving 3 bases of the junction unmatched. Reverse transcription of about 0.5 to 1 ug RNA was carried out with random hexamers. TCRdb recomputed calls from the immunoSEQ multiplex PCR reads with MiXCR, one row per CDR3 protein. Seen here are roughly 190,000 distinct CDR3 sequences, 90% to 95% observed once, and the top ten hold 0.1%.

This receptor was identified in a human donor in good health. The sample consisted of CD4+ T cells from PBMCs. This rearrangement joins TRBV12-3 or TRBV12-4 to TRBJ1-2; 9 nucleotides line up with TRBD1. The CDR3 DNA reads as TGTGCCAGCAGTTTGAGGGACAGGGCCTATGGCTACACCTTC. Amino acid sequence: CASSLRDRAYGYTF.